This section outlines one T cell receptor (beta chain) sequence together with its context. This clone was detected once. Its antigen is unknown. No much larger clone exists at a distance of one base, and base qualities are not known. This sample stems from a study of control samples from healthy donors and cancer patients (TCRdb year 2020). The library came from the immunoSEQ multiplex PCR assay. The clones in this table, taken by TCRdb from immuneACCESS, are in-frame only. Not every clone is retained; where verified, under half of the shortfall comes from an unresolved V gene, and the cause of the rest is unknown. In all, the sample holds fewer than 40,000 clones, and about 93% of those were seen once. The ten largest clones represent about 1.5% of the sample. This receptor was identified in a middle-aged man with colorectal cancer. Sequencing used PBMCs.

The DNA sequence follows: TGTGCCAGCAGCGAGACCGGGACTACTTCTTTGTATTTT. It encodes CASSETGTTSLYF. The sequence joins TRBV11-3 to TRBJ2-3; 7 middle bases align to TRBD2. In the germline V gene, CDR1 corresponds to SGHNT and CDR2 to YENEEA. Measured from the cysteine to the phenylalanine, the CDR3 is 13 residues long. Left in the record is the CDR3 DNA by itself, 39 bases read in frame from the first base. At the junction V is shortened by 5 bases and J by 14 bases; bases outside the gene matches: 13.